The T cell receptor (beta chain) under discussion was sequenced for a study of blood T cell repertoires in COVID-19. About the research overall: Sources were T cells, B-cell-depleted T cells, or PBMCs; the material itself was cDNA or gDNA.

Original methodology: The authors estimated nucleated cell counts from reference gene primer amplification. Using immunoSEQ multiplex PCR, the repertoire was profiled, and TCRdb retains in-frame clones only, with some absent. The V and J calls and the clone size are those of that table, but D and trimming were determined from the DNA. In the table there are about 390,000 clones, 85% to 90% of which are singletons. Participants, about 18 to 100 years old, spanned around 25 US areas. Germline lookup yields CDR1 MNHEY and CDR2 SMNVEV (reference sequence). This CDR3 spans 14 amino acids. V lost 3 bases, J lost 3 bases, and 12 bases lay in between.

The sequence derives from a woman between 45 and 65 years old who had recovered from COVID-19. V gene TRBV27 combines with J gene TRBJ2-7, with D possibly TRBD1 on 5 matching bases. Material for sequencing was PBMCs or T cells enriched from blood (not recorded which). The CDR3 region is CASSLDTEGYEQYF. CDR3 coding DNA: TGTGCCAGCAGTTTGGACACGGAAGGCTACGAGCAGTACTTC.